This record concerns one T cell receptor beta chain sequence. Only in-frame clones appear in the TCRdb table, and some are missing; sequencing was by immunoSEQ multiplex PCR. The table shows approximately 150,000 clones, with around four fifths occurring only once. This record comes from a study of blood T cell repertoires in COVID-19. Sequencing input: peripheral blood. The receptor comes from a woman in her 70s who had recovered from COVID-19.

The CDR3 region is CASSPRDPGAFF. The CDR3, as DNA: TGTGCCAGCAGCCCGCGGGACCCTGGGGCTTTCTTT. The V gene is TRBV7-9, the J gene TRBJ1-1; D possibly corresponds to TRBD1 (5 bases). Germline CDR1 and CDR2: SEHNR and FQNEAQ (reference sequence). V gave up 5 bases and J gave up 11 bases, with 15 bases separating them. This CDR3 has 12 residues.